This TCR beta chain was identified in a study of neurological immune-mediated disorders. Study-wide results and limits: None of the CDR3 amino acid sequences in expanded clones turned up in more than one subject, which points to private repertoires in all groups.

Synthesis of cDNA was carried out by template-switch 5'RACE. The reaction used 10-nucleotide random UMIs. Each CDR3 protein gets one entry after TCRdb re-called the 5' RACE reads with MiXCR. In the table there are tens of thousands of distinct CDR3 sequences, around 21% of which are singletons. This clonotype was recorded many times. No antigen is known for it. The CDR3 contains 13 residues. V lost 4 bases and J lost 6; bases outside the gene matches: 7. CDR1 is SQVTM and CDR2 is ANQGSEA in the germline V gene. For sorted libraries, the input was about 920,000 CD4+ or CD8+ T cells. This TCR was sampled from a middle-aged man with HTLV-1-associated myelopathy (HAM/TSP). The sample taken for sequencing was CD4+ T cells from blood. This chain connects TRBV29-1 to TRBJ1-2; 8 nucleotides align to TRBD1. This chain's CDR3 is CSVGTGPINGYTF. DNA of the CDR3: TGCAGCGTTGGGACAGGGCCTATAAATGGCTACACCTTC. Using reference TRBV29-1 and TRBJ1-2 for the parts outside the CDR3, the full variable domain is SAVISQKPSRDICQRGTSLTIQCQVDSQVTMMFWYRQQPGQSLTLIATANQGSEATYESGFVIDKFPISRPNLTFSTLTVSNMSPEDSSIYLCSVGTGPINGYTFGSGTRLTVV.